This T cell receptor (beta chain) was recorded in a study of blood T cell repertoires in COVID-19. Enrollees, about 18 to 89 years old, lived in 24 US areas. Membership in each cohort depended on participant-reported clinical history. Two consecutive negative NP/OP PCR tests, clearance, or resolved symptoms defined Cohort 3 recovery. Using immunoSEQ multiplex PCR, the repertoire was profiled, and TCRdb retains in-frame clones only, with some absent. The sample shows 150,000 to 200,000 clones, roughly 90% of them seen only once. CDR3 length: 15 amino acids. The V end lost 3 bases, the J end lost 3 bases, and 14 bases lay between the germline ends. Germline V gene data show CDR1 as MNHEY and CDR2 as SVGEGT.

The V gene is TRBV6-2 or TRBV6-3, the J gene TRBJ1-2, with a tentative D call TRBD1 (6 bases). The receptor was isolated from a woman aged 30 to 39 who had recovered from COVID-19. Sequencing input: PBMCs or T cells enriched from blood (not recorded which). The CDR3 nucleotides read TGTGCCAGCAGTTATGGACAGACGGGTGACTATGGCTACACCTTC. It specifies CASSYGQTGDYGYTF.